This TCR beta chain was identified in a study of early T cells in non-severe SARS-CoV-2 infection. Study context: It was bulk RNA from unsorted whole blood that was sequenced, and the chains were unpaired. Study results and caveats: VDJdb matching, biased toward anti-spike CD8 responses, missed private and CD4 specificities.

As concerns this clonotype: The antigen is unknown.

The CDR3 covers 14 residues. V was shortened by 1 base and J by 2 bases, with 9 bases between the two germline ends. Germline CDR1 is SGHTA and CDR2 is FQGNSA. Individually, cDNA molecules had unique molecular identifiers attached to them. TCRdb processed the 5' RACE reads anew with MiXCR; each CDR3 protein has one entry. The repertoire consists of 70,000 or so distinct CDR3 sequences, with 10% occurring once and the leading ten covering 7.6%. The sequence derives from an adult who was a healthcare worker with PCR-confirmed SARS-CoV-2 infection or an uninfected control (not recorded which). Sample: whole blood, taken at baseline. This chain uses TRBV7-2 with TRBJ2-7; D may be TRBD1 (5 bases). CDR3 in amino acids: CASSLVPGPYEQYF. The CDR3 bases are TGTGCCAGCAGCTTAGTCCCAGGGCCCTACGAGCAGTACTTC. The complete variable domain, with remaining parts taken from reference TRBV7-2 and TRBJ2-7, reads GAGVSQSPSNKVTEKGKDVELRCDPISGHTALYWYRQSLGQGLEFLIYFQGNSAPDKSGLPSDRFSAERTGGSVSTLTIQRTQQEDSAVYLCASSLVPGPYEQYFGPGTRLTVT.